These 21 T cell receptor beta chains share one sample of origin, sequenced in a study of T cells and Merkel cell carcinoma outcomes. The assay was immunoSEQ multiplex PCR, and TCRdb's table has in-frame clones only and misses some. In the table there are fewer than 20,000 clones, about 87% of which are singletons. Input material: tumor tissue from Merkel cell carcinoma. The receptors here all came from a human donor with Merkel cell carcinoma.

This clone was detected a few times. V and J are TRBV5-4 and TRBJ2-7; 9 bases agree with TRBD1. The CDR3 has 15 amino acids. Germline lookup yields CDR1 SGHNT and CDR2 YYREEE (reference sequence). The V and J ends lost 4 bases and 3 bases, in that order; junction bases with no gene match: 8. The CDR3 sequence: CASSETPGQGYEQYF. The CDR3 bases are TGTGCCAGCAGCGAAACACCGGGACAGGGCTACGAGCAGTACTTC.

The rearrangement joins TRBV19 to TRBJ1-1, with D maybe TRBD1 (5 bases). The CDR3 runs to 11 residues. Trimming cost V 7 bases and J 8 bases, with 11 bases left between them. Germline V lookup: CDR1 LNHDA, CDR2 SQIVND (reference sequence). As DNA, the CDR3 is TGTGCCAGTATCGGGGCGGGCGAAGCTTTCTTT. Translation: CASIGAGEAFF.

The rearrangement links TRBV7-2 to TRBJ2-7; D not resolved. Germline V lookup: CDR1 SGHTA, CDR2 FQGNSA. V shed 1 base and J shed 2 bases, with 6 bases lying between them. This CDR3 spans 13 amino acids. The CDR3 loop reads CASSLGLAYEQYF. CDR3 in DNA: TGTGCCAGCAGCTTAGGTTTGGCCTACGAGCAGTACTTC. The full variable domain, its missing parts supplied by reference TRBV7-2 and TRBJ2-7, is GAGVSQSPSNKVTEKGKDVELRCDPISGHTALYWYRQSLGQGLEFLIYFQGNSAPDKSGLPSDRFSAERTGGSVSTLTIQRTQQEDSAVYLCASSLGLAYEQYFGPGTRLTVT.

V gene TRBV5-1 combines with J gene TRBJ2-2; TRBD1 or TRBD2 may be the D gene (6 bases each). Germline V gives CDR1 SGHRS, CDR2 YFSETQ. With 0 bases removed from V and 7 bases from J, the gap between germline ends came to 16 bases. This CDR3 is built from 16 residues. The CDR3 loop is CASSLEGGMDIGELFF. DNA for the CDR3: TGCGCCAGCAGCTTGGAGGGGGGTATGGACATCGGGGAGCTGTTTTTT.

V is TRBV19 and J is TRBJ1-5, with D possibly TRBD1 on 6 matching bases. V was clipped by 5 bases and J by 0 bases, with 14 bases between them. Germline CDR1 LNHDA, CDR2 SQIVND (reference sequence). The CDR3 runs to 16 residues. This chain's CDR3 is CASSDTGISSNQPQHF. In nucleotides, the CDR3 is TGTGCCAGTAGTGATACAGGGATTTCTAGCAATCAGCCCCAGCATTTT.

To note about this clone: Other DNA variants within this sample encode the same CDR3. V is TRBV21-1 and J is TRBJ1-2; TRBD1, the D gene given by the table, was not confirmed from the DNA. TRBV21-1 is given as a pseudogene. The CDR3 is made up of 14 amino acids. CDR3 sequence reads: CASSIKRDIYGYTF. CDR3 in DNA: TGTGCCAGCAGCATCAAAAGGGACATCTATGGCTACACCTTC.

This clone was observed a single time. The chain combines TRBV5-6 with TRBJ2-7, with 7 bases fitting TRBD1. The germline V gene encodes CDR1 SGHDT and CDR2 YYEEEE. J gave up 2 bases and V 5 bases, and 7 bases lay outside the gene matches. The CDR3 runs to 14 residues. The CDR3 nucleotides are TGTGCCAGCAGTTACACAGGGGCGACCTACGAGCAGTACTTC. Residues: CASSYTGATYEQYF.

This clone has a single count. This chain uses TRBV28 with TRBJ2-7; D might be TRBD2 (5 bases). Per the germline V gene, CDR1 is MDHEN and CDR2 is SYDVKM. The CDR3 extends over 14 amino acids. Trimming removed 3 bases from V and 0 bases from J, with 9 bases in between. This CDR3 is CASSFPRDSYEQYF. DNA for the CDR3: TGTGCCAGCAGTTTCCCCCGGGACTCCTACGAGCAGTACTTC. The variable domain in full, with the rest retrieved from reference TRBV28 and TRBJ2-7, is DVKVTQSSRYLVKRTGEKVFLECVQDMDHENMFWYRQDPGLGLRLIYFSYDVKMKEKGDIPEGYSVSREKKERFSLILESASTNQTSMYLCASSFPRDSYEQYFGPGTRLTVT.

This rearrangement joins TRBV7-9 to TRBJ2-3; 7 nucleotides line up with TRBD2. Per the germline V gene, CDR1 is SEHNR and CDR2 is FQNEAQ (reference sequence). J was trimmed by 2 bases and V by 5 bases; bases with no gene match: 7. The CDR3 has 15 amino acids. The CDR3 loop reads CASSPRLALTDTQYF. In DNA form, the CDR3 reads TGTGCCAGCAGCCCTAGACTAGCCCTCACAGATACGCAGTATTTT.

This chain joins TRBV10-2 and TRBJ2-3, with 7 nucleotides matching TRBD2. This CDR3 comprises 13 residues. V dropped 8 bases and J dropped 5; count of bases not matched to a gene: 7. Germline assignment: CDR1 WSHSY and CDR2 SAAADI. The CDR3 DNA reads TGCGCCAGCGTCGGGGGGAGTATAGATACGCAGTATTTT. Its translation: CASVGGSIDTQYF.

The chain employs TRBV4-2 and TRBJ2-1; D might be TRBD1 or TRBD2, each matching 5 bases. Trimming took 0 bases from V and 1 from J, leaving 10 bases between them. The V gene's germline CDR1 is LGHNA and CDR2 YNFKEQ. This CDR3 has 16 residues. The DNA of the CDR3 is TGTGCCAGCAGCCAAGATCTAGCAGGGTCCTACAATGAGCAGTTCTTC. Amino acids: CASSQDLAGSYNEQFF.

Concerning this clone: Its ends do not fully match the called genes, so a read error is possible. At the DNA level, this CDR3 is encoded by other sequences in the same sample as well. The chain has TRBV5-1 and TRBJ1-1; the match to TRBD1 covers 8 bases. This CDR3 has 14 amino acids. The germline V gene has CDR1 SGHRS and CDR2 YFSETQ. The CDR3 spells CASSLGQANTEAFF. DNA of the CDR3: TGCGCTAGCAGCTTGGGACAGGCGAACACTGAAGCTTTCTTT.

V usage is TRBV7-2 and J usage is TRBJ2-7; D unresolved. CDR1 is SGHTA and CDR2 is FQGNSA in the germline V gene. Trimming stripped 1 base from V and 6 bases from J, with 13 bases between. The CDR3 is 14 residues long. The CDR3 nucleotides read TGTGCCAGCAGCTTAGACTACTATGGGCTCGAGCAGTACTTC. Translating it yields CASSLDYYGLEQYF.

This clone was recorded once. The chain combines TRBV29-1 with TRBJ2-7; possibly TRBD1 for D (5 bases). Germline CDR1 SQVTM, CDR2 ANQGSEA. The CDR3 runs 13 residues. V was shortened by 8 bases and J by 3 bases, with 17 bases between the two germline ends. CDR3 coding DNA: TGCAGCCCTGGGGCTGGTGGACACTACGAGCAGTACTTC. Translating it yields CSPGAGGHYEQYF.

The J gene is TRBJ1-4, the V gene TRBV6-1; TRBD1 is a possible D gene (5 bases). CDR1 is MNHNS, CDR2 SASEGT, per germline. This CDR3 contains 13 residues. Trimming cost V 10 bases and J 0 bases, with 9 bases left between them. The CDR3 DNA sequence: TGTGCCACCGGGGGGGCAACTAATGAAAAACTGTTTTTT. Amino acids: CATGGATNEKLFF.

This clone was recorded a few times. The chain uses TRBV6-1 and TRBJ1-1; D is ambiguous. V lost 1 base to trimming and J lost 0 bases, with 18 bases between them. The CDR3 consists of 18 residues. In germline, CDR1 is MNHNS, CDR2 SASEGT. The chain's CDR3 is CASSEGAVARFMNTEAFF. For the CDR3, the DNA is TGTGCCAGCAGTGAAGGCGCGGTGGCTAGGTTCATGAACACTGAAGCTTTCTTT.

DNA of the CDR3: TGTGCTAGTGGTTTGAGTTTCGGGAGGGCCCCGACCGGGGAGCTGTTTTTT. Its protein is CASGLSFGRAPTGELFF. The chain combines TRBV12-5 with TRBJ2-2, with TRBD2 matching over 8 bases. The CDR3 has 17 residues. V trimming: 2 bases; J trimming: 5 bases; junction bases outside the gene matches: 10. CDR1 LGHNT and CDR2 FRNRAP come from the germline V gene.

The CDR3 region has the DNA TGTGCCAGCAGCCTCCGACTAGCGGAACCCTACTACGAGCAGTACTTC. It codes for CASSLRLAEPYYEQYF. V gene TRBV14 combines with J gene TRBJ2-7, with 9 bases identical to TRBD2. This CDR3 contains 16 residues. Germline loops: CDR1 SGHDN, CDR2 FVKESK. After removal of 4 bases from V and 3 bases from J, the junction contained 10 bases not matched to a gene.

This clone was seen only a few times. The V and J genes are TRBV7-9 and TRBJ1-3, with D possibly TRBD1 on 6 matching bases. The CDR3 loop spans 12 amino acids. Trimming pared 7 bases from V and 15 bases from J, leaving 19 bases between. The germline gives CDR1 SEHNR, CDR2 FQNEAQ (reference sequence). CDR3 region: CASTLGSGGQYF. CDR3 nucleotide sequence: TGTGCCAGCACCCTAGGGTCCGGGGGACAATATTTT.

This clone was seen only a few times. The chain combines TRBV10-3 with TRBJ2-6, with D perhaps being TRBD1 or TRBD2 (5 bases each). Trimming took 5 bases from V and 0 from J, leaving 11 bases between them. CDR3 size: 16 residues. From germline, CDR1 is ENHRY and CDR2 SYGVKD. The CDR3 here is CAISPTGTSGANVLTF. The CDR3 DNA follows: TGTGCCATCAGTCCGACGGGGACCTCTGGGGCCAACGTCCTGACTTTC.

The chain joins TRBV5-1 to TRBJ1-1; D call uncertain. The germline CDR1 and CDR2 sequences are SGHRS and YFSETQ. CDR3 length: 15 amino acids. The V end lost 0 bases, the J end lost 7 bases, and 16 bases lay between the germline ends. CDR3: CASSLVWREEGEAFF. DNA of the CDR3: TGCGCCAGCAGCTTGGTTTGGAGGGAGGAGGGTGAAGCTTTCTTT.